The rows below give T cell receptor beta chains drawn from one sample of a study of T cell changes during pregnancy in multiple sclerosis. Method: immunoSEQ multiplex PCR; TCRdb's copy keeps in-frame clones and lacks some. Found here are around 130,000 clones, approximately 93% of them singletons; the top ten hold 6.2%. The sample was peripheral blood, taken before pregnancy. The receptors originated from a female donor with multiple sclerosis, enrolled in a pregnancy study. Both conserved end residues are part of each CDR3. D genes are given only for firm matches. Expanded clones get a size class; other rows say once, few or many, or leave the size out.

size: .; D: .; V: TRBV5-1; J: TRBJ1-5; DNA: TGCGCCAGCAGGGCCGGGACAAATAGCAATCAGCCCCAGCATTTT; CDR3: CASRAGTNSNQPQHF
size: .; D: .; V: TRBV2; J: TRBJ1-4; DNA: TGTGCCAGCAGTGGGGGCCCTGAATGGGGTACTAATGAAAAACTGTTTTTT; CDR3: CASSGGPEWGTNEKLFF
size: .; D: .; V: TRBV6-4; J: TRBJ2-1; DNA: TGTGCCAGCAGTGAACGTGGGACTTGGGGTGAGCAGTTCTTC; CDR3: CASSERGTWGEQFF
size: .; D: .; V: TRBV5-1; J: TRBJ1-5; DNA: TGCGCCAGCAGCTTGTGGCAGGCGGGAGGCCAGCCCCAGCATTTT; CDR3: CASSLWQAGGQPQHF
size: .; D: .; V: TRBV2; J: TRBJ1-1; DNA: TGTGCCAGCAGTGGAACAGGGAGGGCTGAAGCTTTCTTT; CDR3: CASSGTGRAEAFF
size: .; D: TRBD2; V: TRBV2; J: TRBJ2-3; DNA: TGTGCCAGCAGTGTAGGGGCGGGGGGCGATACGCAGTATTTT; CDR3: CASSVGAGGDTQYF
size: .; D: TRBD2; V: TRBV13; J: TRBJ2-1; DNA: TGTGCCAGCAGCCTCGCCCGACTAGCGGGAGGGGATGAGCAGTTCTTC; CDR3: CASSLARLAGGDEQFF
size: .; D: .; V: TRBV5-5; J: TRBJ1-1; DNA: TGTGCCAGCAGCTTGCTTGGGGACATGAACACTGAAGCTTTCTTT; CDR3: CASSLLGDMNTEAFF
size: .; D: .; V: TRBV4-1; J: TRBJ2-7; DNA: TGCGCCAGCAGCCAAGCCTCCGTGGCAGGGACCTACGAGCAGTACTTC; CDR3: CASSQASVAGTYEQYF
size: .; D: .; V: TRBV5-4; J: TRBJ2-3; DNA: TGTGCCAGCAGCAGGAAACTAGGCACAGATACGCAGTATTTT; CDR3: CASSRKLGTDTQYF
size: few; D: .; V: TRBV20-1; J: TRBJ1-1; DNA: TGCAGTGTTAAGAACACTGAAGCTTTCTTT; CDR3: CSVKNTEAFF
size: .; D: .; V: TRBV7-8; J: TRBJ1-1; DNA: TGTGCCAGCAGCTTAGATGTCGGGGTGAACACTGAAGCTTTCTTT; CDR3: CASSLDVGVNTEAFF
size: .; D: .; V: TRBV18; J: TRBJ2-7; DNA: TGTGCCAGCTCACCATTAGGGGCCTTATTCAACGAGCAGTACTTC; CDR3: CASSPLGALFNEQYF
size: .; D: .; V: TRBV4-2; J: TRBJ2-2; DNA: TGTGCCAGCAGCCAAGAGGCTAGCGAATGGGGCACCGGGGAGCTGTTTTTT; CDR3: CASSQEASEWGTGELFF
size: .; D: .; V: TRBV19; J: TRBJ2-5; DNA: TGTGCCAGTAGTATGATAGAAGAGACCCAGTACTTC; CDR3: CASSMIEETQYF
size: .; D: .; V: TRBV19; J: TRBJ1-6; DNA: TGTGCCAGTAGTATCGATCATACAGGGAATTCACCCCTCCACTTT; CDR3: CASSIDHTGNSPLHF
size: .; D: TRBD2; V: TRBV5-1; J: TRBJ2-5; DNA: TGCGCCAGCAGCTTGATGCCTAGCGGGGGGGCAGAGACCCAGTACTTC; CDR3: CASSLMPSGGAETQYF
size: .; D: TRBD1; V: TRBV19; J: TRBJ1-5; DNA: TGTGCCAGTAGTATAGGGTTTGGGACAGGGCAACCCTATAGCAATCAGCCCCAGCATTTT; CDR3: CASSIGFGTGQPYSNQPQHF
size: .; D: TRBD1; V: TRBV5-4; J: TRBJ1-2; DNA: TGTGCCAGCAGCTTGGCCCCTGGACAGGGGGCTCATGGACATGGCTACACCTTC; CDR3: CASSLAPGQGAHGHGYTF
size: .; D: .; V: TRBV2; J: TRBJ1-1; DNA: TGTGCCAGCAGCTTTCAGGGCAGGAACACTGAAGCTTTCTTT; CDR3: CASSFQGRNTEAFF